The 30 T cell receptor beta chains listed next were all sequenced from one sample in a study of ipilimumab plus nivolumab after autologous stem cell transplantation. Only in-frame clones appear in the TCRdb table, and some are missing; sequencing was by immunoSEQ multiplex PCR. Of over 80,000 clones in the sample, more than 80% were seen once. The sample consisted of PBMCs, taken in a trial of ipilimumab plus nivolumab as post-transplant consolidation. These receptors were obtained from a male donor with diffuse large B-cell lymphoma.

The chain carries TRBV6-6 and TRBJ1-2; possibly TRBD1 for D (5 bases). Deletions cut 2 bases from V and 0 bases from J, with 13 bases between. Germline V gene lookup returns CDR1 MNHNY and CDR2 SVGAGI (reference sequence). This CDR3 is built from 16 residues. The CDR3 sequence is CASSYKGAPANYGYTF. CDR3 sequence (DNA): TGTGCCAGCAGTTACAAAGGGGCGCCCGCTAACTATGGCTACACCTTC.

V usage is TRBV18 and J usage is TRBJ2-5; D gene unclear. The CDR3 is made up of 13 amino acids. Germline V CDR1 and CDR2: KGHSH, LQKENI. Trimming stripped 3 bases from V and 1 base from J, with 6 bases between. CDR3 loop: CASSPGIQETQYF. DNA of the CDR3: TGTGCCAGCTCACCGGGGATCCAAGAGACCCAGTACTTC. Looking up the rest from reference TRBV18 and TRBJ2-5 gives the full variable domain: NAGVMQNPRHLVRRRGQEARLRCSPMKGHSHVYWYRQLPEEGLKFMVYLQKENIIDESGMPKERFSAEFPKEGPSILRIQQVVRGDSAAYFCASSPGIQETQYFGPGTRLLVL.

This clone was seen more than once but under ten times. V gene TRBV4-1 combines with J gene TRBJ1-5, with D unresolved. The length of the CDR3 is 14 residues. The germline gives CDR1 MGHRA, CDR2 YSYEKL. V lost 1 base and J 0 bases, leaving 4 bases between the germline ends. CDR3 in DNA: TGCGCCAGCAGCCAAGGATATAGCAATCAGCCCCAGCATTTT. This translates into CASSQGYSNQPQHF.

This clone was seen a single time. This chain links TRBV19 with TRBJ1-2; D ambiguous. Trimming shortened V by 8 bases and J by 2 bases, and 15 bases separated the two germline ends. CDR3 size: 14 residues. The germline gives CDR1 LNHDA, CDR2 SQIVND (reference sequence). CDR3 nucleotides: TGTGCCAGTTTGGGCCAGGCTCAAAACTATGGCTACACCTTC. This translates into CASLGQAQNYGYTF.

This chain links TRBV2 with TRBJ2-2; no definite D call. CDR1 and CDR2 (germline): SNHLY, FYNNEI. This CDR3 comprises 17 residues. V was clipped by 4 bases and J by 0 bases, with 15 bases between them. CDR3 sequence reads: CASSGNRAEANTGELFF. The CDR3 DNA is TGTGCCAGCAGTGGAAACCGGGCCGAGGCGAACACCGGGGAGCTGTTTTTT.

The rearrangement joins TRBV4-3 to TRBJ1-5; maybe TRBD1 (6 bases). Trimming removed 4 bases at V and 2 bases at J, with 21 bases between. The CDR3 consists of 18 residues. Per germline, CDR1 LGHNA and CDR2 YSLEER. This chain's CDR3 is CASSLNRDPGLGNQPQHF. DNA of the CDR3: TGCGCCAGCAGCCTGAACAGGGATCCGGGTTTGGGCAATCAGCCCCAGCATTTT.

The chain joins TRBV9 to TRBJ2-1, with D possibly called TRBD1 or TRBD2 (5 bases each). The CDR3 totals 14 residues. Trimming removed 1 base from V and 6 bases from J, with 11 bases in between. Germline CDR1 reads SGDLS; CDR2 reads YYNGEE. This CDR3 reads CASSVLGVANEQFF. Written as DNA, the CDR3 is TGTGCCAGCAGCGTACTGGGGGTGGCCAATGAGCAGTTCTTC.

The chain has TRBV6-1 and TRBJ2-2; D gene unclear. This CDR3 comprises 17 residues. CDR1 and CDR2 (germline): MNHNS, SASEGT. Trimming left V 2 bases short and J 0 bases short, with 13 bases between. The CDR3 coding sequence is TGTGCCAGCAGTGAATTTTACCGCTCTACGAACACCGGGGAGCTGTTTTTT. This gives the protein CASSEFYRSTNTGELFF.

The CDR3 is CASSGLGGGSRRGEQFF. CDR3 DNA sequence: TGTGCCAGCTCCGGGCTCGGGGGGGGCTCCCGTAGAGGTGAGCAGTTCTTC. This chain uses TRBV18 with TRBJ2-1, with TRBD2 matching over 8 bases. V dropped 6 bases and J dropped 9; count of bases not matched to a gene: 19. The CDR3 loop spans 17 amino acids. Germline CDR1 is KGHSH and CDR2 is LQKENI.

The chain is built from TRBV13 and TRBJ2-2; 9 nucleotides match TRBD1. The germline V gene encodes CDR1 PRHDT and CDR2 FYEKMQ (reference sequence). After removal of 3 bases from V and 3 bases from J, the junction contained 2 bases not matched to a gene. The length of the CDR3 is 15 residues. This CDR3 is CASSFDRGYTGELFF. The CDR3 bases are TGTGCCAGCAGCTTCGACAGGGGGTACACCGGGGAGCTGTTTTTT. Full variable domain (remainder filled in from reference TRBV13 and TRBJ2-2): AAGVIQSPRHLIKEKRETATLKCYPIPRHDTVYWYQQGPGQDPQFLISFYEKMQSDKGSIPDRFSAQQFSDYHSELNMSSLELGDSALYFCASSFDRGYTGELFFGEGSRLTVL.

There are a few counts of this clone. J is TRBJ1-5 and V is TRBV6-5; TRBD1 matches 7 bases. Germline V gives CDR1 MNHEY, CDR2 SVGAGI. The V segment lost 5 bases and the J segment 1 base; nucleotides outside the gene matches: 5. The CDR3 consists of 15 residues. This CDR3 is CASSRVRGSNQPQHF. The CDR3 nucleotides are TGTGCCAGCAGTCGAGTCAGGGGGAGCAATCAGCCCCAGCATTTT.

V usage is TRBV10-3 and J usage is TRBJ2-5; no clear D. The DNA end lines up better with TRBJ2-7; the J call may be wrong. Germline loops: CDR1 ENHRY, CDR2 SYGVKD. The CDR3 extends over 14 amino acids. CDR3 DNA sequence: TGTGCCATCAGTGAGTACCCAGGAACCTACGAGCAGTACTTC. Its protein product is CAISEYPGTYEQYF.

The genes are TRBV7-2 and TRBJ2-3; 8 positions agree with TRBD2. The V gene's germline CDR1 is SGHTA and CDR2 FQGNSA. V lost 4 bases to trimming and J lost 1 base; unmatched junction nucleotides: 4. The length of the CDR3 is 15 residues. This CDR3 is CASSSQAGGTDTQYF. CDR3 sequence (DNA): TGTGCCAGCAGCTCTCAAGCGGGGGGCACAGATACGCAGTATTTT.

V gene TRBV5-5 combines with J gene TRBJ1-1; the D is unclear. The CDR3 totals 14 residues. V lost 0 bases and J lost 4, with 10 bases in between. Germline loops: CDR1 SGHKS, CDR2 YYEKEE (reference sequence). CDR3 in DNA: TGTGCCAGCAGCTTGGACGGGTGGGGCACTGAAGCTTTCTTT. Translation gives CASSLDGWGTEAFF.

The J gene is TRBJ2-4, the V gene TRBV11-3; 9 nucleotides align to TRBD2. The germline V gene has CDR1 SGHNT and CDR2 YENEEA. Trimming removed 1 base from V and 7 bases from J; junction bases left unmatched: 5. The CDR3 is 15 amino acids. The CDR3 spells CASSLGGGAGNIQYF. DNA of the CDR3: TGTGCCAGCAGCTTAGGCGGGGGGGCCGGGAACATTCAGTACTTC. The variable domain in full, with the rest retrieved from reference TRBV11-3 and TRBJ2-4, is EAGVVQSPRYKIIEKKQPVAFWCNPISGHNTLYWYLQNLGQGPELLIRYENEEAVDDSQLPKDRFSAERLKGVDSTLKIQPAELGDSAVYLCASSLGGGAGNIQYFGAGTRLSVL.

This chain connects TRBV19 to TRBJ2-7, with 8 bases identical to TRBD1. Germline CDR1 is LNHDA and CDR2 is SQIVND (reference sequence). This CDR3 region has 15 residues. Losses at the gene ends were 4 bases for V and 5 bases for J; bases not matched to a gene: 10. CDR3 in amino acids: CASSTGQGEGNEQYF. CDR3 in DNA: TGTGCCAGTAGTACTGGACAGGGCGAGGGTAACGAGCAGTACTTC.

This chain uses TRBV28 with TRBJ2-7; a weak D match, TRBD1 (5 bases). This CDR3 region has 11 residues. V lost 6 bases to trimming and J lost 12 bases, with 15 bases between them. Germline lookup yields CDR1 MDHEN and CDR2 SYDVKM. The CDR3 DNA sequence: TGTGCCAGCAGCTCCAACAGGTTGCCGTACTTC. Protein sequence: CASSSNRLPYF.

This CDR3 is CASSQMEQQTTEAFF. As DNA, the CDR3 is TGTGCCAGCAGCCAGATGGAACAGCAGACGACTGAAGCTTTCTTT. The gene calls are TRBV6-1 and TRBJ1-1; D gene unclear. Trimming left V 6 bases short and J 5 bases short, with 19 bases between. Per germline, CDR1 MNHNS and CDR2 SASEGT. CDR3 length equals 15 residues.

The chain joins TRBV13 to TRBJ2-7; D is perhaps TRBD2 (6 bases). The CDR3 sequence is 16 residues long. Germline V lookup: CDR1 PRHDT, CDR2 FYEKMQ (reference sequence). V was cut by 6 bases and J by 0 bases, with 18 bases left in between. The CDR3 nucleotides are TGTGCCAGCAGTTCCAGTCGGGGGTGGGACTCCTACGAGCAGTACTTC. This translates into CASSSSRGWDSYEQYF. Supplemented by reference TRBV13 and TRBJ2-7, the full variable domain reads AAGVIQSPRHLIKEKRETATLKCYPIPRHDTVYWYQQGPGQDPQFLISFYEKMQSDKGSIPDRFSAQQFSDYHSELNMSSLELGDSALYFCASSSSRGWDSYEQYFGPGTRLTVT.

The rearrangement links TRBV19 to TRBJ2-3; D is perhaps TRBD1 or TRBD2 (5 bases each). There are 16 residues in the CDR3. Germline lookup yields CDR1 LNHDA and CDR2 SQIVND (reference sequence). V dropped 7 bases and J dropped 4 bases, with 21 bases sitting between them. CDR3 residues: CASTPDPGRVADTQYF. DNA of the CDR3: TGTGCCAGTACTCCAGATCCGGGGCGTGTGGCAGATACGCAGTATTTT.

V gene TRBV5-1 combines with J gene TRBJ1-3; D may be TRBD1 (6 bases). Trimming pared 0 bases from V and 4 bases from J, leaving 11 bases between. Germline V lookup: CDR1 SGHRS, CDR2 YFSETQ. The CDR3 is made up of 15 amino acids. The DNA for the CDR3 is TGCGCCAGCAGCTTGGCGGGGGCTCGGGGAAACACCATATATTTT. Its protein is CASSLAGARGNTIYF.

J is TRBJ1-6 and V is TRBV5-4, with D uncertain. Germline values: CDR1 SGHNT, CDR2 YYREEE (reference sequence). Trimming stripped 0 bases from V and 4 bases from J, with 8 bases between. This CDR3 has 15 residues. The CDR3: CASSLGGAYNSPLHF. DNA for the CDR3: TGTGCCAGCAGCTTGGGAGGAGCGTATAATTCACCCCTCCACTTT.

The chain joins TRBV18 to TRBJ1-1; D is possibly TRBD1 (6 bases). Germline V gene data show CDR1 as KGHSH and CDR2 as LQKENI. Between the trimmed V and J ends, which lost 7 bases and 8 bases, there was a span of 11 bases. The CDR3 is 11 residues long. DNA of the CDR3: TGTGCCAGCTACAGGGACTCGGAAGCTTTCTTT. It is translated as CASYRDSEAFF.

CDR3 residues: CASSSLPQETQYF. The DNA for the CDR3 is TGTGCCAGCAGCTCTTTGCCCCAAGAGACCCAGTACTTC. The V and J genes are TRBV7-3 and TRBJ2-5; no reliable D call. Germline V gene data show CDR1 as SGHTA and CDR2 as FQGTGA. The V gene lost 4 bases and the J gene lost 1 base, with 7 bases spanning the gap. The CDR3 is 13 amino acids.

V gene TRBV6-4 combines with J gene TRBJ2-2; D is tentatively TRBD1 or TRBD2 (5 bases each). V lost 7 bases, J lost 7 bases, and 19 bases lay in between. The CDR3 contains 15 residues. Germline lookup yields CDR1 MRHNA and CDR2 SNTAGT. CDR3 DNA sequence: TGTGCCAGCATTTATAAGGCGAGGGGTGGCGGGGAGCTGTTTTTT. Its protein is CASIYKARGGGELFF.

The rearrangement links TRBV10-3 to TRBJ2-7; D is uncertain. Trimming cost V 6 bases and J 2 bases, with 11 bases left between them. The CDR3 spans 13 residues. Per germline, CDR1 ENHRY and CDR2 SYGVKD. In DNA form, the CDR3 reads TGTGCCATCAGGGTCCGAGAGACCTACGAGCAGTACTTC. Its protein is CAIRVRETYEQYF.

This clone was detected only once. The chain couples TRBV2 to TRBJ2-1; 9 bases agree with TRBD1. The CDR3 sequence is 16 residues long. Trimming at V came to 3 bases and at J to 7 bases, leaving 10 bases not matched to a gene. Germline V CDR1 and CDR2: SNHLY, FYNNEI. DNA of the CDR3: TGTGCCAGCAGTGATCTGACAGGGGGATCGACGAATGAGCAGTTCTTC. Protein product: CASSDLTGGSTNEQFF.

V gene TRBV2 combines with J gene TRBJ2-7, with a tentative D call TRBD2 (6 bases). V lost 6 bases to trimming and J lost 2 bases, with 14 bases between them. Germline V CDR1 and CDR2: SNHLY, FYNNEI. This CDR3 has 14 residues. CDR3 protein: CASSVIADAYEQYF. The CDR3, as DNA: TGTGCCAGCAGCGTAATAGCGGATGCCTACGAGCAGTACTTC.

CDR3 in DNA: TGTGCCGGCCGAGGGGGACAGGCGTCAAACTATGGCTACACCTTC. Residues: CAGRGGQASNYGYTF. This chain connects TRBV9 to TRBJ1-2; 8 bases match TRBD1. Unmatched junction bases numbered 13, after V lost 10 bases and J lost 2 bases. The CDR3 contains 15 residues. Germline-derived CDR1 and CDR2 are SGDLS and YYNGEE.

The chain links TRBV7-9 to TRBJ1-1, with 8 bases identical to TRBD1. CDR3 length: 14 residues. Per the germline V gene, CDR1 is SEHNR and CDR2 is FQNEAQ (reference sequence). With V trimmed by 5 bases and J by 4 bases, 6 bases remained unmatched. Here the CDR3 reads CASSPRTGTTEAFF. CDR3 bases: TGTGCCAGCAGCCCGCGGACAGGGACCACTGAAGCTTTCTTT. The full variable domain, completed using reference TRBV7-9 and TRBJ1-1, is DTGVSQNPRHKITKRGQNVTFRCDPISEHNRLYWYRQTLGQGPEFLTYFQNEAQLEKSRLLSDRFSAERPKGSFSTLEIQRTEQGDSAMYLCASSPRTGTTEAFFGQGTRLTVV.